The 2 T cell receptor beta chains given below trace back to one sample, sequenced in a study of HIV-infected patients and healthy controls. All unsorted peripheral T cells were captured because whole blood was used without fractionation. cDNA was made from about 500 ng RNA using alpha and beta constant primers. Alpha and beta chain libraries were made separately by chain-specific third strand synthesis with multiplexing indices. TCRdb re-analysed the 5' RACE reads in MiXCR, keeping a single row per CDR3 protein. The sample yields roughly 7,500 distinct CDR3 sequences, about 8% seen once. Specimen: blood, collected before antiretroviral therapy. Source of these receptors: an adult with HIV infection.

This chain links TRBV28 with TRBJ1-2; D gene uncertain. The germline V gene encodes CDR1 MDHEN and CDR2 SYDVKM. The CDR3 length is 14 residues. The germline V and J ends were trimmed by 7 bases and 4 bases, with 16 bases remaining between them. The CDR3 sequence: CASNSQGYFYGYTF. Written as DNA, the CDR3 is TGTGCCAGCAATTCACAAGGGTATTTCTATGGCTACACCTTC.

This clonotype appeared many times. This chain joins TRBV11-2 and TRBJ2-1; TRBD2 matches at 13 bases. With 5 bases clipped from V and 7 bases from J, the junction kept 8 bases outside the gene matches. This CDR3 has 16 residues. Germline CDR1 and CDR2: SGHAT and FQNNGV. The CDR3 region is CASSNGLAGVGNEQFF. DNA for the CDR3: TGTGCCAGCAGCAATGGACTAGCGGGAGTGGGAAATGAGCAGTTCTTC.